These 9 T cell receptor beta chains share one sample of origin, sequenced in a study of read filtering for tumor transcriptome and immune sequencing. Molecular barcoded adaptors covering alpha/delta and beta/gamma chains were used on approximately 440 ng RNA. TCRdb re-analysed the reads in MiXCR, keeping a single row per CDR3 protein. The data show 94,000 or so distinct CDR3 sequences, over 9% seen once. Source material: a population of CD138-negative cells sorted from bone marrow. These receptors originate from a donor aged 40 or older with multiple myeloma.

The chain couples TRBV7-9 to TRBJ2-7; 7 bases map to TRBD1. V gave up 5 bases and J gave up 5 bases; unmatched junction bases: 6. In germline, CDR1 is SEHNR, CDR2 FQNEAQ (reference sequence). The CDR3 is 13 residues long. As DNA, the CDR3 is TGTGCCAGCAGCCCGGGACAGCCGAACGAGCAGTACTTC. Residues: CASSPGQPNEQYF.

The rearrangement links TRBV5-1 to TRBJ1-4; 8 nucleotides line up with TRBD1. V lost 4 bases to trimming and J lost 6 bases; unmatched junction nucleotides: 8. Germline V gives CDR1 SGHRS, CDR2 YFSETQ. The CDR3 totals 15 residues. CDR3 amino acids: CASSTSGTGDEKLFF. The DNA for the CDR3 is TGCGCCAGCAGCACCTCCGGGACAGGCGATGAAAAACTGTTTTTT.

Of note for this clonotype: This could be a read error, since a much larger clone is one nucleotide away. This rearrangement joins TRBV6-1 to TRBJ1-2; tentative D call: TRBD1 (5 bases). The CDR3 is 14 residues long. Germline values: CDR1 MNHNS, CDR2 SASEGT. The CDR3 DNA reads TGTGCCAGCTCCCGGGACTCCCTTAACCATGGCTACACCTTC. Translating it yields CASSRDSLNHGYTF.

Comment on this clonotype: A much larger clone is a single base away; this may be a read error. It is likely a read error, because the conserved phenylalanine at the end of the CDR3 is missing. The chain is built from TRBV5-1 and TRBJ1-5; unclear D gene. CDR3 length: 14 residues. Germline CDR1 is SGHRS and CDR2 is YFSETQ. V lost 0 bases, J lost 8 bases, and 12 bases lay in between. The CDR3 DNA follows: TGCGCCAGCAGCTTGGGAGAGGGTGTCGAGCCCCAGCATTCT. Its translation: CASSLGEGVEPQHS.

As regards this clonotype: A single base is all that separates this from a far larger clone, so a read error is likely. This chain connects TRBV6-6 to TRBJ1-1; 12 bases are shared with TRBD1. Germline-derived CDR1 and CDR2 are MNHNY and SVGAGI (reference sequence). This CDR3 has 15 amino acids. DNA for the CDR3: TGTGCCGGCAGTGTTACGGGACAGGGGGCGCGGGAAGCTTTCTTT. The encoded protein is CAGSVTGQGAREAFF.

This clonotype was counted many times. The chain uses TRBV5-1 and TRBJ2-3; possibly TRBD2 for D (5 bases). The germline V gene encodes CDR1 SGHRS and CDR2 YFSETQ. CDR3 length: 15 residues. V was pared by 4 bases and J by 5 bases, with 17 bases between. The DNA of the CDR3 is TGCGCCAGCAGCCCGGCTGGGAGACTTGGAGATACGCAGTATTTT. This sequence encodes CASSPAGRLGDTQYF.

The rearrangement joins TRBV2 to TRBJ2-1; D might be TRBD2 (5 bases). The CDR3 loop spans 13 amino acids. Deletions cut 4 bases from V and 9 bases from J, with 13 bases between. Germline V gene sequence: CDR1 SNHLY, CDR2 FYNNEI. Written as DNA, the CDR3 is TGTGCCAGCAGTGGACATCGGGATATTGAGCAGTTCTTC. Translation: CASSGHRDIEQFF.

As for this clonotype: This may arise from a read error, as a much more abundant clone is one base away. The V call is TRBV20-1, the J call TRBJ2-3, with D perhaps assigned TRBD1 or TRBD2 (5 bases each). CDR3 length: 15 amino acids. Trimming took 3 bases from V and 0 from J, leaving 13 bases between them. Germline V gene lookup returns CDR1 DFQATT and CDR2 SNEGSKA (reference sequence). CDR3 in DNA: TGCAGTGCTAGGAAAGAGGGGCGTAGCACAGATACGCAGTATTTT. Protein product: CSARKEGRSTDTQYF.

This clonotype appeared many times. This CDR3 is CASSLLYEQYF. In DNA, the CDR3 is TGTGCCAGCAGCTTACTGTACGAGCAGTACTTC. The chain uses TRBV7-9 and TRBJ2-7; no clear D. Looked up from germline, CDR1 is SEHNR and CDR2 is FQNEAQ (reference sequence). V was trimmed by 2 bases and J by 4 bases, leaving 3 bases between them. This CDR3 is built from 11 residues.